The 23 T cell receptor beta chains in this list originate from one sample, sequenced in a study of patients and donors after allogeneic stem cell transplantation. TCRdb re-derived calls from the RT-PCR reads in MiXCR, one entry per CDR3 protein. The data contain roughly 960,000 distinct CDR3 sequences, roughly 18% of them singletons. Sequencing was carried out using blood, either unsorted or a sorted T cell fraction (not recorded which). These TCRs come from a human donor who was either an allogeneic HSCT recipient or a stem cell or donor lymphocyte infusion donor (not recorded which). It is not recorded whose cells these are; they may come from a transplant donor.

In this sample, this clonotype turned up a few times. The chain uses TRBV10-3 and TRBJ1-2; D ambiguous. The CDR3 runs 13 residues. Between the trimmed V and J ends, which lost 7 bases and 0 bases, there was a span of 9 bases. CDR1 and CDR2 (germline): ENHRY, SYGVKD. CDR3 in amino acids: CAITGEPNYGYTF. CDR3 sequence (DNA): TGTGCCATCACAGGCGAACCTAACTATGGCTACACCTTC.

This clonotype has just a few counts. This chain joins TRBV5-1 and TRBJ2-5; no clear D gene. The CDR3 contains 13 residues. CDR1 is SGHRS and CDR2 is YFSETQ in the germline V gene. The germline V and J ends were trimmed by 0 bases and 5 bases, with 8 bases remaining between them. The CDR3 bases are TGCGCCAGCAGCTTGGGACTCGTCGAGACCCAGTACTTC. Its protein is CASSLGLVETQYF.

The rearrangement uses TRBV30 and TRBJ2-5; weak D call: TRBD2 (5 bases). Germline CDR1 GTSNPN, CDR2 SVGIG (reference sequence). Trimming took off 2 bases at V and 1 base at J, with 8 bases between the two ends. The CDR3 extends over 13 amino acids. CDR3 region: CAWSSGSQETQYF. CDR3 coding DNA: TGTGCCTGGAGTTCGGGATCCCAAGAGACCCAGTACTTC.

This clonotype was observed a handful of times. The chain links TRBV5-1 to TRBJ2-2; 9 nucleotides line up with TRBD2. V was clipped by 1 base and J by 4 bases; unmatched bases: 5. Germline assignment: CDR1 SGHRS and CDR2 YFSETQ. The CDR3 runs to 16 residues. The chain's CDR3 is CASSLRGSGSTGELFF. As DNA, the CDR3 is TGCGCCAGCAGCTTGAGAGGTAGCGGGAGCACCGGGGAGCTGTTTTTT.

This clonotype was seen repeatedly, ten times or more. The CDR3 loop is CSAGVEYEQYF. CDR3 in DNA: TGCAGCGCTGGGGTGGAGTACGAGCAGTACTTC. V and J are TRBV29-1 and TRBJ2-7; no clear D. Germline-derived CDR1 and CDR2 are SQVTM and ANQGSEA. V dropped 7 bases and J dropped 4 bases, with 11 bases sitting between them. This CDR3 region has 11 residues.

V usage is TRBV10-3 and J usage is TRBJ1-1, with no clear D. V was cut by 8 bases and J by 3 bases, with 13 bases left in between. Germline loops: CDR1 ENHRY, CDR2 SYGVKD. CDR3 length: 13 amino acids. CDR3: CAIASDTYTEAFF. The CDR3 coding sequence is TGTGCCATCGCCTCCGACACGTACACTGAAGCTTTCTTT.

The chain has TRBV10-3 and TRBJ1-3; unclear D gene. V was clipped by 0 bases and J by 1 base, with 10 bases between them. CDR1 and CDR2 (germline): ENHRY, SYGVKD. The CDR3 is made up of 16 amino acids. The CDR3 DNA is TGTGCCATCAGTGAGTCGACGCCAGATTCTGGAAACACCATATATTTT. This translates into CAISESTPDSGNTIYF.

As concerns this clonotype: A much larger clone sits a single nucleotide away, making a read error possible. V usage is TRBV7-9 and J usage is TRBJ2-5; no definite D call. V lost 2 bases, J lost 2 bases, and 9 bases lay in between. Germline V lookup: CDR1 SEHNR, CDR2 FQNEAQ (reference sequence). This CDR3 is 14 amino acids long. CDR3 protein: CASSLREPQETQYF. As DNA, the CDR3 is TGTGCCAGCAGCTTAAGAGAGCCACAAGAGACCCAGTACTTC.

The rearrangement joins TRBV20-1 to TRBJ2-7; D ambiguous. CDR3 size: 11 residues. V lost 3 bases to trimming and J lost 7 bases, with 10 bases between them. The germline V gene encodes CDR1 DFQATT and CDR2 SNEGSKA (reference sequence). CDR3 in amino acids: CSASKGREQYF. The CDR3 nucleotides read TGCAGTGCTAGCAAAGGGCGGGAGCAGTACTTC.

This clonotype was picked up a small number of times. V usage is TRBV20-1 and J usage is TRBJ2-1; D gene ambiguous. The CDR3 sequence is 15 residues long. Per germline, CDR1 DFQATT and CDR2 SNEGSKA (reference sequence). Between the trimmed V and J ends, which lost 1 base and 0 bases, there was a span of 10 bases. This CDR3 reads CSARAWTSSYNEQFF. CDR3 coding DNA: TGCAGTGCTAGAGCGTGGACGAGCTCCTACAATGAGCAGTTCTTC.

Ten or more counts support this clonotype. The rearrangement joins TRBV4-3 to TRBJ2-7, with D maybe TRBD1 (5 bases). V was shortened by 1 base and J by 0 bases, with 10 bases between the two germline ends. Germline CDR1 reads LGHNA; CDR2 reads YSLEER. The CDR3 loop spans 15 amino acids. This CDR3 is CASSQALRGSYEQYF. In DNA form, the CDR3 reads TGCGCCAGCAGCCAAGCCCTAAGGGGCTCCTACGAGCAGTACTTC.

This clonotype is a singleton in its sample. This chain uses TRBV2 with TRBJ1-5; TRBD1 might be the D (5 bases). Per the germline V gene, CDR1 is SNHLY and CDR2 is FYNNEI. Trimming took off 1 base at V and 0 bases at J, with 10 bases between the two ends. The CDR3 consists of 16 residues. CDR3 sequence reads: CASSEGGRYSNQPQHF. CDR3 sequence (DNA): TGTGCCAGCAGTGAAGGGGGACGGTATAGCAATCAGCCCCAGCATTTT.

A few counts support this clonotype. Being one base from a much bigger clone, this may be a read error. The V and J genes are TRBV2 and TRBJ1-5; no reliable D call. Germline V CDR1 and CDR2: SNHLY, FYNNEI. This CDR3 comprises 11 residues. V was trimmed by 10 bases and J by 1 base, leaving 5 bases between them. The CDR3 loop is CAIGSNQPQHF. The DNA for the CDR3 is TGTGCCATCGGGAGCAATCAGCCCCAGCATTTT.

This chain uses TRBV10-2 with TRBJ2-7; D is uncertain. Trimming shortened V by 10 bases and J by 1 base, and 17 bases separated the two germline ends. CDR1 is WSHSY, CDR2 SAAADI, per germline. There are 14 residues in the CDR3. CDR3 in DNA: TGCGCCACCCAGAAATCTCCAGTTTCCTACGAGCAGTACTTC. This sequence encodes CATQKSPVSYEQYF.

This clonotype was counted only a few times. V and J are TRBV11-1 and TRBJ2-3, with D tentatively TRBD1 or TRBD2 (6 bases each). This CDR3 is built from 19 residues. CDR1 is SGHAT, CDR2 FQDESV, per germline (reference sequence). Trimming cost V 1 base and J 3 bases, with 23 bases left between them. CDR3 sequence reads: CASSLGYGGTGRRTDTQYF. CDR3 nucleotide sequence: TGTGCCAGCAGCTTAGGCTACGGAGGTACAGGGAGGAGGACAGATACGCAGTATTTT.

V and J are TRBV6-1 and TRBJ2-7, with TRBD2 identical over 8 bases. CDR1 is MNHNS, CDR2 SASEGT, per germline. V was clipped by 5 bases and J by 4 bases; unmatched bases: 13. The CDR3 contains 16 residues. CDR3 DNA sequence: TGTGCCAGCAGTACCTTGGGGGGGACTAGGGTTTACGAGCAGTACTTC. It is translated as CASSTLGGTRVYEQYF.

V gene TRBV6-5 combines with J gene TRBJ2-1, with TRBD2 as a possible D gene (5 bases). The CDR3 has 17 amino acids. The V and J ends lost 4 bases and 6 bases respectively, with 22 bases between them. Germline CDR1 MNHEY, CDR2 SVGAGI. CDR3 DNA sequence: TGTGCCAGCAGTTCCCCTCGTAGCGCCCGTTTTATCAATGAGCAGTTCTTC. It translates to CASSSPRSARFINEQFF.

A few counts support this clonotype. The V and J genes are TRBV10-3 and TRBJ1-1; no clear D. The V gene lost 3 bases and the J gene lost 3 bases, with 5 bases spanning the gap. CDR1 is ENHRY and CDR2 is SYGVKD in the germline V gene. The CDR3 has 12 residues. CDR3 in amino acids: CAISDEYTEAFF. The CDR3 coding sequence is TGTGCCATCAGTGATGAGTACACTGAAGCTTTCTTT.

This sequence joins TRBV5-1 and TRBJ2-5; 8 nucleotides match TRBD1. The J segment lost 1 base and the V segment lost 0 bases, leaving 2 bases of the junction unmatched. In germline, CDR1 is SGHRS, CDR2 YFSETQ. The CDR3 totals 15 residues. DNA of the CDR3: TGCGCCAGCAGCTTGGGGGACAGGCCCCAAGAGACCCAGTACTTC. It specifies CASSLGDRPQETQYF.

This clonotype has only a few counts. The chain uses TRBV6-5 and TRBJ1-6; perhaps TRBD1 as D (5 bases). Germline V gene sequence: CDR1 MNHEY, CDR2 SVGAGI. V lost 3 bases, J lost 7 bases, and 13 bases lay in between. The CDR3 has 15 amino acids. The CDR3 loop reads CASSYPGYKNSPLHF. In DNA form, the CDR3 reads TGTGCCAGCAGTTATCCAGGGTACAAGAATTCACCCCTCCACTTT.

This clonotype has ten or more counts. The CDR3 bases are TGTGCCAGCAGCTTAAGGAACACCGGGGAGCTGTTTTTT. Protein product: CASSLRNTGELFF. The genes are TRBV28 and TRBJ2-2; D uncertain. The CDR3 covers 13 residues. Trimming took off 6 bases at V and 1 base at J, with 6 bases between the two ends. Germline CDR1 and CDR2: MDHEN and SYDVKM. The whole variable domain, filled in from reference TRBV28 and TRBJ2-2, reads DVKVTQSSRYLVKRTGEKVFLECVQDMDHENMFWYRQDPGLGLRLIYFSYDVKMKEKGDIPEGYSVSREKKERFSLILESASTNQTSMYLCASSLRNTGELFFGEGSRLTVL.

CDR3 coding DNA: TGCAGTGCTAGAAAGCAGCCAGAGACCCAGTACTTC. It specifies CSARKQPETQYF. The genes are TRBV20-1 and TRBJ2-5; D ambiguous. V gave up 2 bases and J gave up 4 bases, with 8 bases separating them. The CDR3 runs 12 residues. The V gene's germline CDR1 is DFQATT and CDR2 SNEGSKA (reference sequence).

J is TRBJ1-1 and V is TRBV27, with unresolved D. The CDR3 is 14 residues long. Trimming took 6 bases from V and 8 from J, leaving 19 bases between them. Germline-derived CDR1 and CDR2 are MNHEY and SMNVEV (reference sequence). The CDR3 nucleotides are TGTGCCAGCAGCCCTCTGGAGACAAACTTAGAAGCTTTCTTT. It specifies CASSPLETNLEAFF.